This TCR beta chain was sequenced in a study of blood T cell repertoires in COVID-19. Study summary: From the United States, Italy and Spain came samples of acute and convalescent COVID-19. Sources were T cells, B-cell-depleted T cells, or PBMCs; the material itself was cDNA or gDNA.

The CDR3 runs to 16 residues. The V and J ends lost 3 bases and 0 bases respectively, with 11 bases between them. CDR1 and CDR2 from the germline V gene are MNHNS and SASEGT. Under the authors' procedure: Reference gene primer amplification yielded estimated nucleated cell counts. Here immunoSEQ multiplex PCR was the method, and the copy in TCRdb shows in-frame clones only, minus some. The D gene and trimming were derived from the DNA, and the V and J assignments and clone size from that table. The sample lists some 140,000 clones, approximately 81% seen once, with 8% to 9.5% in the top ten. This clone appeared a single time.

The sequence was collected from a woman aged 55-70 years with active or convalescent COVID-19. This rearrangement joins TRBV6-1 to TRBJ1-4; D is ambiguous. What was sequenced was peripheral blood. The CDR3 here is CASSDPAGATNEKLFF. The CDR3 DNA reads TGTGCCAGCAGTGACCCCGCAGGCGCAACTAATGAAAAACTGTTTTTT.